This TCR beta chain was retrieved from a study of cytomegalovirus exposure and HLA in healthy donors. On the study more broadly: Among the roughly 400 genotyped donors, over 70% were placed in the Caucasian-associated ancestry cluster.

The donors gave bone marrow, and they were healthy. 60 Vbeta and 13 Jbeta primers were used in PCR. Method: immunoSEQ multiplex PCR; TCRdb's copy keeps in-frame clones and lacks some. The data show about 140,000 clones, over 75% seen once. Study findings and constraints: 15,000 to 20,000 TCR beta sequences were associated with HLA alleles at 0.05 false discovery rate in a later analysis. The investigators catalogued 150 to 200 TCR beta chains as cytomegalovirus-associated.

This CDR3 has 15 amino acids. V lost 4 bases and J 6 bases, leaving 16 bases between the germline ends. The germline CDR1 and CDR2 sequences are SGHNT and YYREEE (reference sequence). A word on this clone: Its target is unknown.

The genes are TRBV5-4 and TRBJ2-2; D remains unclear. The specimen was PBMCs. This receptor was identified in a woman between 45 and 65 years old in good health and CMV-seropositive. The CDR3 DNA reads TGTGCCAGCAGCCGTCGGTCCAATGGGCCCGGGGAGCTGTTTTTT. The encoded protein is CASSRRSNGPGELFF.